The 21 T cell receptor beta chains below all came from one sample that was sequenced in a study of cytomegalovirus exposure and HLA in healthy donors. The PCR had 60 Vbeta and 13 Jbeta primers. Assay used: immunoSEQ multiplex PCR; TCRdb lists only in-frame clones, some missing. The sample contains approximately 220,000 clones, roughly 80% of which appear only once. Sequencing used PBMCs. These receptors were obtained from a girl aged 2 to 10 in good health and CMV-seronegative.

The gene calls are TRBV4-1 and TRBJ2-3; 12 positions agree with TRBD2. The germline gives CDR1 MGHRA, CDR2 YSYEKL. This CDR3 is 16 amino acids long. Trimming removed 2 bases from V and 9 bases from J; junction bases left unmatched: 9. CDR3 bases: TGCGCCAGCAGCCAACGCCCGGGACTAGCGGGCCCGACGCAGTATTTT. Translated, it gives CASSQRPGLAGPTQYF.

CDR3 nucleotide sequence: TGCGCCAGCAGCCCGCGGACTAGCGGGAGGTCTTACACCGGGGAGCTGTTTTTT. Translated, it gives CASSPRTSGRSYTGELFF. This rearrangement joins TRBV5-1 to TRBJ2-2, with TRBD2 identical over 14 bases. This CDR3 spans 18 amino acids. J was trimmed by 3 bases and V by 4 bases; bases with no gene match: 8. Germline V lookup: CDR1 SGHRS, CDR2 YFSETQ.

This chain joins TRBV6-5 and TRBJ2-3; 9 bases fit TRBD2. The CDR3 length is 15 residues. Unmatched junction bases numbered 3, after V lost 4 bases and J lost 1 base. The germline CDR1 and CDR2 sequences are MNHEY and SVGAGI. CDR3: CASSWGLAGTDTQYF. CDR3 DNA sequence: TGTGCCAGCAGTTGGGGACTAGCAGGCACAGATACGCAGTATTTT.

This clone is a singleton in its sample. The chain recombines TRBV4-1 with TRBJ2-5, with TRBD1 matching 8 bases. CDR3 length equals 13 residues. V trimming: 6 bases; J trimming: 2 bases; junction bases outside the gene matches: 2. Germline V gene sequence: CDR1 MGHRA, CDR2 YSYEKL. The CDR3 DNA reads as TGCGCCAGCAGAGGGACAGGTCAAGAGACCCAGTACTTC. Translation: CASRGTGQETQYF.

The chain combines TRBV6-1 with TRBJ1-5, with 8 bases aligning to TRBD1. This CDR3 comprises 14 residues. Trimming cost V 6 bases and J 2 bases; bases outside gene matches: 3. Germline V lookup: CDR1 MNHNS, CDR2 SASEGT. This CDR3 reads CASRPGQGNQPQHF. The CDR3 nucleotides read TGTGCCAGCAGGCCGGGACAGGGCAATCAGCCCCAGCATTTT.

The chain is built from TRBV5-1 and TRBJ1-2, with D tentatively TRBD1 (5 bases). This CDR3 spans 15 amino acids. V lost 0 bases, J lost 3 bases, and 12 bases lay in between. Germline values: CDR1 SGHRS, CDR2 YFSETQ. In DNA, the CDR3 is TGCGCCAGCAGCTTGGTGGGCAGGGCGGACTATGGCTACACCTTC. Residues: CASSLVGRADYGYTF.

This chain connects TRBV6-5 to TRBJ2-1; 7 bases fit TRBD2. Trimming took 8 bases from V and 0 from J; bases not matched to a gene: 4. The CDR3 has 14 residues. Per germline, CDR1 MNHEY and CDR2 SVGAGI. The CDR3 nucleotides read TGTGCCAGCGGGGGGGATCGCTCCTACAATGAGCAGTTCTTC. The encoded protein is CASGGDRSYNEQFF.

V is TRBV27 and J is TRBJ1-4; 10 positions match TRBD1. Germline V gene data show CDR1 as MNHEY and CDR2 as SMNVEV (reference sequence). V was clipped by 6 bases and J by 7 bases; unmatched bases: 8. This CDR3 comprises 15 residues. The CDR3 nucleotides read TGTGCCAGCAGAGAGACAGGGGGCGCGGGTGAAAAACTGTTTTTT. It is translated as CASRETGGAGEKLFF.

The chain uses TRBV4-1 and TRBJ2-7, with TRBD2 as a possible D gene (5 bases). This CDR3 region has 15 residues. V was trimmed by 2 bases and J by 0 bases, leaving 11 bases between them. Per germline, CDR1 MGHRA and CDR2 YSYEKL. The CDR3, as DNA: TGCGCCAGCAGCCAATCGGTGGGAGTCTCCTACGAGCAGTACTTC. This encodes CASSQSVGVSYEQYF.

In its sample, this clone was seen a few times. The chain employs TRBV25-1 and TRBJ1-1; 7 nucleotides match TRBD1. The ends lost 7 bases at V and 6 bases at J; junction bases unmatched: 8. The CDR3 spans 13 residues. The germline V gene encodes CDR1 MGHDK and CDR2 SYGVNS. The DNA of the CDR3 is TGTGCCAGCAACACACAGGGGAGCGCTGAAGCTTTCTTT. It specifies CASNTQGSAEAFF.

The count of this clone is one. The rearrangement joins TRBV2 to TRBJ1-2; 7 bases match TRBD1. The CDR3 is made up of 13 amino acids. From germline, CDR1 is SNHLY and CDR2 FYNNEI. After removal of 5 bases from V and 4 bases from J, the junction contained 4 bases not matched to a gene. Here the CDR3 reads CASSSGQLYGYTF. The CDR3 region has the DNA TGTGCCAGCAGTTCGGGACAGCTCTATGGCTACACCTTC.

This clone was seen more than once but under ten times. This chain uses TRBV5-6 with TRBJ1-1; unclear D gene. Germline lookup yields CDR1 SGHDT and CDR2 YYEEEE. CDR3 length: 12 amino acids. Trimming cost V 4 bases and J 6 bases, with 10 bases left between them. CDR3 in amino acids: CASSLDISEAFF. CDR3 sequence (DNA): TGTGCCAGCAGCCTGGATATCTCTGAAGCTTTCTTT.

This chain joins TRBV5-1 and TRBJ2-7, with TRBD2 matching 7 bases. The CDR3 sequence is 18 residues long. Germline CDR1 and CDR2: SGHRS and YFSETQ. J lost 3 bases, V lost 0 bases, and 15 bases had no gene match. The CDR3 nucleotides read TGCGCCAGCAGCTTGGGGGGAGGGTTAAAAGGGGAAAACTACGAGCAGTACTTC. Translation gives CASSLGGGLKGENYEQYF.

This clone appeared a single time. The chain employs TRBV5-4 and TRBJ2-5; D perhaps matches TRBD2 (5 bases). V gave up 4 bases and J gave up 2 bases, with 12 bases separating them. The CDR3 consists of 14 residues. Per germline, CDR1 SGHNT and CDR2 YYREEE (reference sequence). The CDR3 spells CASSRGKNQETQYF. CDR3 nucleotides: TGTGCCAGCAGCCGGGGAAAAAATCAAGAGACCCAGTACTTC.

V and J are TRBV7-9 and TRBJ2-2; D perhaps matches TRBD1 (6 bases). Trimming took 3 bases from V and 8 from J, leaving 10 bases between them. CDR1 and CDR2 (germline): SEHNR, FQNEAQ (reference sequence). The CDR3 spans 13 residues. This chain's CDR3 is CASSFQGSGELFF. CDR3 nucleotides: TGTGCCAGCAGCTTTCAGGGGTCGGGGGAGCTGTTTTTT.

In this sample, this clone turned up a few times. The CDR3 sequence: CASSLIPVGSTDTQYF. The CDR3 DNA reads TGTGCCAGCAGTTTAATACCGGTGGGCAGCACAGATACGCAGTATTTT. The chain employs TRBV27 and TRBJ2-3, with no clear D. V was cut by 2 bases and J by 0 bases, with 12 bases left in between. The CDR3 loop spans 16 amino acids. Germline V CDR1 and CDR2: MNHEY, SMNVEV (reference sequence).

The rearrangement uses TRBV6-4 and TRBJ2-5, with 7 nucleotides matching TRBD2. CDR3 length: 15 residues. Germline-derived CDR1 and CDR2 are MRHNA and SNTAGT. J was trimmed by 4 bases and V by 4 bases; bases with no gene match: 9. CDR3 loop: CASSARAGSIETQYF. In DNA form, the CDR3 reads TGTGCCAGCAGTGCCCGAGCGGGGAGCATAGAGACCCAGTACTTC.

The rearrangement links TRBV9 to TRBJ2-7, with 7 bases matching TRBD2. In germline, CDR1 is SGDLS, CDR2 YYNGEE. CDR3 size: 16 residues. With V trimmed by 2 bases and J by 0 bases, 8 bases remained unmatched. CDR3 sequence reads: CASSVTSGASSYEQYF. CDR3 DNA sequence: TGTGCCAGCAGCGTGACGAGCGGGGCAAGCTCCTACGAGCAGTACTTC.

This chain joins TRBV19 and TRBJ1-5; possibly TRBD1 for D (5 bases). There are 13 residues in the CDR3. The V and J ends lost 6 bases and 7 bases respectively, with 13 bases between them. Germline values: CDR1 LNHDA, CDR2 SQIVND (reference sequence). DNA for the CDR3: TGTGCCAGTAGCTGGGGCGGGGGGCAGCCCCAGCATTTT. Translating gives CASSWGGGQPQHF.

A single count supports this clone. The V gene is TRBV6-1, the J gene TRBJ2-7, with 7 bases aligning to TRBD2. V lost 2 bases and J lost 0; bases outside the gene matches: 4. CDR1 and CDR2 (germline): MNHNS, SASEGT. The CDR3 runs 15 residues. CDR3: CASSEQQRDSYEQYF. CDR3 DNA: TGTGCCAGCAGTGAACAGCAGCGGGACTCCTACGAGCAGTACTTC.

The chain has TRBV11-2 and TRBJ2-5, with D maybe TRBD2 (5 bases). CDR1 and CDR2 (germline): SGHAT, FQNNGV. The V gene lost 5 bases and the J gene lost 4 bases, with 14 bases spanning the gap. The CDR3 totals 14 residues. The CDR3, as DNA: TGTGCCAGCAGCGACCGGGGTCGCGGAGAGACCCAGTACTTC. Protein product: CASSDRGRGETQYF.